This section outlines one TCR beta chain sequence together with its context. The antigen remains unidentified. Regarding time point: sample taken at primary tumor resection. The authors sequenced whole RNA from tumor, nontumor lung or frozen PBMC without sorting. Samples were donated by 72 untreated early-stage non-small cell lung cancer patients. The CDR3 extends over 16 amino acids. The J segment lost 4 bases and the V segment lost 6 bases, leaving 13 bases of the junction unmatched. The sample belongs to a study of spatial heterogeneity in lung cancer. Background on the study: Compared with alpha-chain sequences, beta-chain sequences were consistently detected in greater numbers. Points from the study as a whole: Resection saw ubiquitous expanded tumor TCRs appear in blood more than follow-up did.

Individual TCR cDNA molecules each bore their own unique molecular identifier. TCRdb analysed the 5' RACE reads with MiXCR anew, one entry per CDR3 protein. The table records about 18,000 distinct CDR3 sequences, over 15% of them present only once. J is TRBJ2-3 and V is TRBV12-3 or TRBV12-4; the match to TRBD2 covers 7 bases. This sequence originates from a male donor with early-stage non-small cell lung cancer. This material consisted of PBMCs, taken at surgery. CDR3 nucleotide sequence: TGTGCCAGCAGCCAATACAGCGGGGAAAGGGCAGATACGCAGTATTTT. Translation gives CASSQYSGERADTQYF.